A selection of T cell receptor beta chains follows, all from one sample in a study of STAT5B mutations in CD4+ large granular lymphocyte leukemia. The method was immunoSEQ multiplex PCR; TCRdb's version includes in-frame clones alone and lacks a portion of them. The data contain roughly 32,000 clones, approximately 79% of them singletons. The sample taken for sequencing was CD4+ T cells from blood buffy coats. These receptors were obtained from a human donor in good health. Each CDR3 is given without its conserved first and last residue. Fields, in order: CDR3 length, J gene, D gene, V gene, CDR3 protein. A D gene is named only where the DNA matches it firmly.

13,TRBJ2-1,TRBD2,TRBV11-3,ASSRGLAAYNEQF
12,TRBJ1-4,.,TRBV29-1,SVSGEGRGEKLF
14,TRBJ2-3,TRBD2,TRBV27,ASSMTSGGYTDTQY
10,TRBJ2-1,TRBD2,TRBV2,ASWLAGNEQF
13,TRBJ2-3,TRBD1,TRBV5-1,ASSVQGDSTDTQY
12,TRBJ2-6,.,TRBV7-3,ASSLKPGANVLT
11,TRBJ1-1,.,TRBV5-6,ASSFGGNTEAF
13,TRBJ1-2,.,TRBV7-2,ASSRPGSTNYGYT
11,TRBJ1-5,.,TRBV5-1,ASSLGQAQPQH
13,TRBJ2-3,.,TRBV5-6,ASSLDPVSTDTQY
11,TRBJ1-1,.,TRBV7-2,ASSLQMNTEAF
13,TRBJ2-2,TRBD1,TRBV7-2,ASSRRTGNTGELF
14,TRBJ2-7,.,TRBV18,ASSPRPLNGVYEQY
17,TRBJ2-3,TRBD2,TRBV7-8,ASSRDPRLAGRSTDTQY
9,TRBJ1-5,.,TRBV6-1,ATGNNQPQH
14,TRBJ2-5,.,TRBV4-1,ASSQPSGLGWETQY
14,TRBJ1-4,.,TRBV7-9,ASSPNAPGPREKLF